The entry that follows covers one TCR beta chain sequence. Using immunoSEQ multiplex PCR, the repertoire was profiled, and TCRdb retains in-frame clones only, with some absent. The repertoire has approximately 37,000 clones, 70% to 90% of them found once; the top ten carry approximately 4%. This sample was included in a study of T cell changes during pregnancy in multiple sclerosis. Per germline, CDR1 MNHEY and CDR2 SMNVEV (reference sequence). The V segment lost 7 bases and the J segment 3 bases; nucleotides outside the gene matches: 7. This CDR3 is built from 14 residues. The TCR sequence derives from a female donor with multiple sclerosis, enrolled in a pregnancy study. V and J are TRBV27 and TRBJ2-5, with 8 bases that match TRBD1. Sample: CD8+ T cells from peripheral blood mononuclear cells, taken in the first trimester of pregnancy. This CDR3 reads CASTMTGEKETQYF. DNA for the CDR3: TGTGCCAGCACCATGACAGGGGAAAAAGAGACCCAGTACTTC.